The sequence of this T cell receptor (beta chain) was determined in a study of identical twins. Study observations and caveats: There is a chance that invariant MAIT and iNKT cells partially muddied zero-insertion analyses.

Everyone who donated was a healthy Caucasian. Through template switching, a universal primer site was introduced, and the cDNA contained unique molecular identifiers. TCRdb processed the 5' RACE reads anew with MiXCR; each CDR3 protein has one entry. In the table there are about 1.7 million distinct CDR3 sequences, roughly 35% of which are singletons. Trimming left V 2 bases short and J 3 bases short, with 7 bases between. The V gene's germline CDR1 is KGHSH and CDR2 LQKENI. The CDR3 consists of 13 residues. To note about this clonotype: The antigen remains undetermined.

The chain uses TRBV18 and TRBJ1-1; D gene unclear. This clonotype was sampled from a newborn girl in good health. The specimen sequenced was cord blood. DNA for the CDR3: TGTGCCAGCTCACCAGAGAGACACACTGAAGCTTTCTTT. Amino acid sequence: CASSPERHTEAFF.